This T cell receptor beta chain was documented in a study of blood T cells in healthy people across ages. Study-wide points: Long-lived donors exceeded aged donors in naive CD4+ cells and diversity. Unknown CMV status may confound age-related changes in expanded clones. Underestimates were what the diversity estimates from one million T cells were considered to be.

Turning to this clonotype: What it binds is not known.

It was with a sample-barcoded 5' primer and a J-beta primer mix that a second PCR of roughly 7 to 12 cycles was run. TCRdb analysed the 5' RACE reads with MiXCR anew, one entry per CDR3 protein. The table records around 1,000,000 distinct CDR3 sequences, approximately 25% of them present only once. J gave up 3 bases and V 1 base, and 6 bases lay outside the gene matches. Germline V lookup: CDR1 SGHTA, CDR2 FQGNSA. There are 15 residues in the CDR3. This sample was shared with a second study, whose subject was T cells of mothers and their children.

This chain connects TRBV7-2 to TRBJ2-7; 7 bases line up with TRBD2. Material: blood. The clonotype comes from a girl aged 2 to 10 in good health. CDR3 bases: TGTGCCAGCAGCTTAGAGGCGGGAGACCACTACGAGCAGTACTTC. This codes for CASSLEAGDHYEQYF.